Given below is one T cell receptor beta chain in context. Assay: immunoSEQ multiplex PCR; the TCRdb copy retains only in-frame clones and omits some. The data show roughly 15,000 clones, 50% to 55% seen once. The data stem from a study of cytotoxic CD8 clonotypes in ibrutinib-treated CLL. The V segment lost 4 bases and the J segment 4 bases; nucleotides outside the gene matches: 10. The CDR3 sequence is 16 residues long. Germline V gives CDR1 SGHDT, CDR2 YYEEEE. The starting material was PBMCs, obtained at a roughly 22-month disease-progression time point, from a patient treated with ibrutinib. This receptor was identified in a human donor with chronic lymphocytic leukemia. The chain links TRBV5-6 to TRBJ1-4; 7 nucleotides match TRBD1. The CDR3 spells CASSLLPGQNNEKLFF. CDR3 nucleotide sequence: TGTGCCAGCAGCCTGCTACCGGGACAGAATAATGAAAAACTGTTTTTT.